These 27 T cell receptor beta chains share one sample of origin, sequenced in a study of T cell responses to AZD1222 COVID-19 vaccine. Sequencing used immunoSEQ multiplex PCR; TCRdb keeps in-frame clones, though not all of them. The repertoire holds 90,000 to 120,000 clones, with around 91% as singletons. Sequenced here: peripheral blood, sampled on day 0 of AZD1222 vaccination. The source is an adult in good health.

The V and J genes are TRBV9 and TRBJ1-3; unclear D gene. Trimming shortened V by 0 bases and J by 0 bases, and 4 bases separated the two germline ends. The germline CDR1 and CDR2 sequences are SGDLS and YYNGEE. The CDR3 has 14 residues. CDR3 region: CASSVDASGNTIYF. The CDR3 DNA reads TGTGCCAGCAGCGTAGACGCCTCTGGAAACACCATATATTTT.

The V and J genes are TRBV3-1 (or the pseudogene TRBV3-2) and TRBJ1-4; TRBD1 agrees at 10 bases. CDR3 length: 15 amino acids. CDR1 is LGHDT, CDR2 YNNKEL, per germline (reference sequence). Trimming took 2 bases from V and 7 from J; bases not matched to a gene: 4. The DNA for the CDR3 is TGTGCCAGCAGCCAAAGACAGGGGGCGGTTGAAAAACTGTTTTTT. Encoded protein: CASSQRQGAVEKLFF.

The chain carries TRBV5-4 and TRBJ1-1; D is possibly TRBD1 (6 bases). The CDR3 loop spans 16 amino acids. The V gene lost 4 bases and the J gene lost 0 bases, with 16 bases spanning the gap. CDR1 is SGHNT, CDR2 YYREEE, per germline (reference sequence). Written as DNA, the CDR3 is TGTGCCAGCAGCCCGGACGAGGGGGGGATGAACACTGAAGCTTTCTTT. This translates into CASSPDEGGMNTEAFF.

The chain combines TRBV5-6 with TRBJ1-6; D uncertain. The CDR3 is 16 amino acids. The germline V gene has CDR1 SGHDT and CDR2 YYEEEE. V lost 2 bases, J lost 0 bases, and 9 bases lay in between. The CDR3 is CASSFDRSSYNSPLHF. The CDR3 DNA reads TGTGCCAGCAGCTTTGATCGGAGCTCCTATAATTCACCCCTCCACTTT.

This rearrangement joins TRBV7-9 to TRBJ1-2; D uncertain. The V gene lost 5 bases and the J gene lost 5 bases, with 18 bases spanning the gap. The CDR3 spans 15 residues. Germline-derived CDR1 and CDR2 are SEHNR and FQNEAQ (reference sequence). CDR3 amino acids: CASSHEHPRKYGYTF. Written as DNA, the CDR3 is TGTGCCAGCAGCCACGAACATCCGCGCAAATATGGCTACACCTTC.

The chain's CDR3 is CASSQGTDYGYTF. As DNA, the CDR3 is TGTGCCAGCAGTCAAGGGACAGACTATGGCTACACCTTC. This chain links TRBV28 with TRBJ1-2; 7 nucleotides align to TRBD1. Germline trimming cut 5 bases from V and 3 bases from J; bases unmatched to any gene: 3. Germline-derived CDR1 and CDR2 are MDHEN and SYDVKM. This CDR3 comprises 13 residues.

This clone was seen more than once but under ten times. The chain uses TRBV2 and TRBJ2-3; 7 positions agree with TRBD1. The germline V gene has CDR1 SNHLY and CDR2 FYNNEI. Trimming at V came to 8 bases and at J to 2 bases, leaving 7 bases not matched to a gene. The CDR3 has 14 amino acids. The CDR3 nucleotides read TGTGCCAGCCGCCCGGGACAGAACACAGATACGCAGTATTTT. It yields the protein CASRPGQNTDTQYF. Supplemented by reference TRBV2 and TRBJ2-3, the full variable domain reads EPEVTQTPSHQVTQMGQEVILRCVPISNHLYFYWYRQILGQKVEFLVSFYNNEISEKSEIFDDQFSVERPDGSNFTLKIRSTKLEDSAMYFCASRPGQNTDTQYFGPGTRLTVL.

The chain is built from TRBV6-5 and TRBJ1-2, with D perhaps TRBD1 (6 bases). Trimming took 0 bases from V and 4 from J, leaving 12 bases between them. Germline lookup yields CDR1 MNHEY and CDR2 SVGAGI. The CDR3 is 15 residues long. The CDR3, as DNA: TGTGCCAGCAGTTACTCATCCAAGGGGGTCTATGGCTACACCTTC. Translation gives CASSYSSKGVYGYTF.

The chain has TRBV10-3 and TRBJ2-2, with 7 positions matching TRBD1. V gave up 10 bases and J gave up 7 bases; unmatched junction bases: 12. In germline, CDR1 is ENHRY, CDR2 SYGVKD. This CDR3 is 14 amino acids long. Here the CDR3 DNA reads TGTGCCACCCAAACAGGGGAGTCAATCGGGGAGCTGTTTTTT. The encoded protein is CATQTGESIGELFF.

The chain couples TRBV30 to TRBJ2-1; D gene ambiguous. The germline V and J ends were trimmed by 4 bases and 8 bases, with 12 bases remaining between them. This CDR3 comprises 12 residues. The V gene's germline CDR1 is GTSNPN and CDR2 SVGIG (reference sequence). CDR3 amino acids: CAWIPGSYEQFF. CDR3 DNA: TGTGCCTGGATTCCAGGCTCCTATGAGCAGTTCTTC.

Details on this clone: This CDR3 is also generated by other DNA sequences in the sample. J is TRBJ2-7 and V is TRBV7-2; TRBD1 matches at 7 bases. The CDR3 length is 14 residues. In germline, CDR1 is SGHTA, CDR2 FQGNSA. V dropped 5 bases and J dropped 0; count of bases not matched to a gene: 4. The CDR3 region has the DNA TGTGCCAGCAGCCCCAGGGACAGCTCCTACGAGCAGTACTTC. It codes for CASSPRDSSYEQYF.

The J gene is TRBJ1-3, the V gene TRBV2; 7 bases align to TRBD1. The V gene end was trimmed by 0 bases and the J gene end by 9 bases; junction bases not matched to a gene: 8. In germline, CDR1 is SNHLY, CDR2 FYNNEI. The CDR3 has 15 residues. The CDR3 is CASSEAQTGRSTIYF. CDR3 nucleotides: TGTGCCAGCAGTGAAGCACAGACAGGGCGTAGCACCATATATTTT.

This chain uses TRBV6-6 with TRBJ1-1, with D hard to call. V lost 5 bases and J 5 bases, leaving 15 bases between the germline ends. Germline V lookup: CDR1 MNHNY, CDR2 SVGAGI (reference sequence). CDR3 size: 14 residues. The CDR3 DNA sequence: TGTGCCAGCAGTAAAGTTCAAGGAGGTACTGAAGCTTTCTTT. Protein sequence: CASSKVQGGTEAFF.

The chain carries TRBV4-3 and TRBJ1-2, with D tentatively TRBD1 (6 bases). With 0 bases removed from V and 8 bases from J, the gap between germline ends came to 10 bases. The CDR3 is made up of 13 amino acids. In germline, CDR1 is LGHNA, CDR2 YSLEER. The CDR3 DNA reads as TGCGCCAGCAGCCAAGACGGACAGAGGGGCTACACCTTC. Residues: CASSQDGQRGYTF.

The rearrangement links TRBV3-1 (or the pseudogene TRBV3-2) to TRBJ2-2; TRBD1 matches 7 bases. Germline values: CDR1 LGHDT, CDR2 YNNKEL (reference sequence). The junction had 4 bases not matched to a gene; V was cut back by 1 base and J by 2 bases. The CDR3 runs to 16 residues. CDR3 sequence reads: CASSQVTGANTGELFF. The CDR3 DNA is TGTGCCAGCAGCCAAGTCACAGGGGCAAACACCGGGGAGCTGTTTTTT.

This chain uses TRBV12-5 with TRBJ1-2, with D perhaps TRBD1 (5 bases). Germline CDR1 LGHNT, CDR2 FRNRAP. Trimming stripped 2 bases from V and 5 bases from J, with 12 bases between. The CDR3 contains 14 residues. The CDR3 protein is CASGLSGLEYGYTF. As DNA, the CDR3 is TGTGCTAGTGGTTTGTCGGGACTAGAATATGGCTACACCTTC.

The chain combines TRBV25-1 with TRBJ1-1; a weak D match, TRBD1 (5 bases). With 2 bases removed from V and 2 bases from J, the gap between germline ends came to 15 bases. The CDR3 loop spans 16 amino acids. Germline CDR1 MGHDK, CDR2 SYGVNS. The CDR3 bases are TGTGCCAGCAGTGAAGATCAGGGATTGCGAAACACTGAAGCTTTCTTT. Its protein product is CASSEDQGLRNTEAFF.

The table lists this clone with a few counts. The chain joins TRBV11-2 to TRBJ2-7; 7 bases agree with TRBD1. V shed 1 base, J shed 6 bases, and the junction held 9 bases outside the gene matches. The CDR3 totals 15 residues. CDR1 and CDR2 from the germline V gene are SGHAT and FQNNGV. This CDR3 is CASSLGTGKGREQYF. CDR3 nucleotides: TGTGCCAGCAGCTTAGGGACAGGTAAAGGGCGCGAGCAGTACTTC.

This CDR3 reads CASSLNRLSTRGYTF. CDR3 nucleotides: TGTGCCAGCAGCTTAAATCGTTTGTCGACTCGCGGCTACACCTTC. The chain links TRBV7-8 to TRBJ1-2, with D unclear. CDR1 is SGHVS, CDR2 FQNEAQ, per germline. Trimming shortened V by 2 bases and J by 8 bases, and 18 bases separated the two germline ends. CDR3 size: 15 residues. Variable domain in full (rest from reference TRBV7-8 and TRBJ1-2): GAGVSQSPRYKVAKRGQDVALRCDPISGHVSLFWYQQALGQGPEFLTYFQNEAQLDKSGLPSDRFFAERPEGSVSTLKIQRTQQEDSAVYLCASSLNRLSTRGYTFGSGTRLTVV.

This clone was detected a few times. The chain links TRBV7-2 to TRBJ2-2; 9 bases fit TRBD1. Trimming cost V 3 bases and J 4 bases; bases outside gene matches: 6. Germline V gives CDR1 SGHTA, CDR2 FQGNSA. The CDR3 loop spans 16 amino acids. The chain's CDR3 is CASSFRDRAGTGELFF. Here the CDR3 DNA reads TGTGCCAGCAGCTTCCGGGACAGGGCGGGCACCGGGGAGCTGTTTTTT. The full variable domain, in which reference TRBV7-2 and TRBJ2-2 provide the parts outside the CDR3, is GAGVSQSPSNKVTEKGKDVELRCDPISGHTALYWYRQSLGQGLEFLIYFQGNSAPDKSGLPSDRFSAERTGGSVSTLTIQRTQQEDSAVYLCASSFRDRAGTGELFFGEGSRLTVL.

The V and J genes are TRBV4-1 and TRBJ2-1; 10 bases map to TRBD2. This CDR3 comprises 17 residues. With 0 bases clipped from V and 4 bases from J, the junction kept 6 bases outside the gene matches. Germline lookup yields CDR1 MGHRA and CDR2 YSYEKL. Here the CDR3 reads CASSQEVAGGFYNEQFF. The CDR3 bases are TGCGCCAGCAGCCAAGAGGTAGCGGGGGGTTTTTACAATGAGCAGTTCTTC.

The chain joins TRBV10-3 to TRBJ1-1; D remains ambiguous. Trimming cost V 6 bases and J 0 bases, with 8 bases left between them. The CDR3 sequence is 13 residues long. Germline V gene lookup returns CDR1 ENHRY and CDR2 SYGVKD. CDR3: CAIRVGMNTEAFF. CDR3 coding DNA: TGTGCCATCAGGGTAGGGATGAACACTGAAGCTTTCTTT.

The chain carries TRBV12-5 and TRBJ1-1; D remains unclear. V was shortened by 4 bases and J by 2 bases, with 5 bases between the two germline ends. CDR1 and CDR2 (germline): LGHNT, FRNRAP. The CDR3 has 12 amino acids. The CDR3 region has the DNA TGTGCTAGTGGTTATGGTAACACTGAAGCTTTCTTT. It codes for CASGYGNTEAFF.

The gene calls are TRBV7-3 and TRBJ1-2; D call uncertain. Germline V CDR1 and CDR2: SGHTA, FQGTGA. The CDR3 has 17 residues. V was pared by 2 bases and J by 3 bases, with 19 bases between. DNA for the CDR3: TGTGCCAGCAGCTTATCCCACGTTGGACTGCTGGACTATGGCTACACCTTC. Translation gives CASSLSHVGLLDYGYTF.

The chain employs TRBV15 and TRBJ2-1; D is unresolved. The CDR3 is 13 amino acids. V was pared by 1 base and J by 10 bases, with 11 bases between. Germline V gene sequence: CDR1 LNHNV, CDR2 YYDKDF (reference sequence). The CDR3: CATSRGEQSEQFF. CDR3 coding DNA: TGTGCCACCAGCAGAGGAGAGCAGTCAGAGCAGTTCTTC.

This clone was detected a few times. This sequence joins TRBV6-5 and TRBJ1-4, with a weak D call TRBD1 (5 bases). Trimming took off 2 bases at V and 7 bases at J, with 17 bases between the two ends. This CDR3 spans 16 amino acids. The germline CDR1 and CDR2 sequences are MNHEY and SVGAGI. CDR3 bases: TGTGCCAGCAGTTACGGCCGGCTGGGAACAGGTGAAAAACTGTTTTTT. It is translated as CASSYGRLGTGEKLFF.

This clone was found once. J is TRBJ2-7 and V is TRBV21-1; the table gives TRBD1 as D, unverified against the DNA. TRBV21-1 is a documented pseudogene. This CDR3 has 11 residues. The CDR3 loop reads CASSPDREQYF. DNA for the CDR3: TGTGCCAGCAGCCCAGACAGGGAGCAGTACTTC.